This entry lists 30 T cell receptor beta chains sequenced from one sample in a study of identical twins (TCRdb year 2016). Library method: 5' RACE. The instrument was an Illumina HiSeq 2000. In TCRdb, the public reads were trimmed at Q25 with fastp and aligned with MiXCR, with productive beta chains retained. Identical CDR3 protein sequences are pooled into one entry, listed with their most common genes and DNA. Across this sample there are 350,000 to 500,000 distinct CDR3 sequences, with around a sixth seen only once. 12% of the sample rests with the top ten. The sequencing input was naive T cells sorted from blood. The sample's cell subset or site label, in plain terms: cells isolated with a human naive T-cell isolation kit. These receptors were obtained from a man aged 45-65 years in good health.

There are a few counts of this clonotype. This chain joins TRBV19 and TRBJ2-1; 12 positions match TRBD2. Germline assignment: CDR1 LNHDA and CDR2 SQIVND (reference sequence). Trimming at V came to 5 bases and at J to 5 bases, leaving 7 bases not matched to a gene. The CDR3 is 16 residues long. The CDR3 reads CASSGLAGGKNNEQFF. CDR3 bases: TGTGCCAGTAGTGGGCTAGCGGGAGGGAAAAACAATGAGCAGTTCTTC.

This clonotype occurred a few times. CDR3 sequence (DNA): TGCAGCGTTGCTACATCAATAGGGGATGGCTACACCTTC. This sequence encodes CSVATSIGDGYTF. The chain is built from TRBV29-1 and TRBJ1-2, with a possible D match to TRBD1 (5 bases). The CDR3 covers 13 residues. CDR1 SQVTM and CDR2 ANQGSEA come from the germline V gene. V was shortened by 4 bases and J by 6 bases, with 15 bases between the two germline ends.

The CDR3 DNA is TGTGCCAGCAGCCTAATTGAAAAGGGGAACCGAGATACGCAGTATTTT. This gives the protein CASSLIEKGNRDTQYF. The rearrangement uses TRBV7-9 and TRBJ2-3, with D maybe TRBD1 (5 bases). The CDR3 contains 16 residues. Trimming stripped 5 bases from V and 5 bases from J, with 20 bases between. Looked up from germline, CDR1 is SEHNR and CDR2 is FQNEAQ (reference sequence).

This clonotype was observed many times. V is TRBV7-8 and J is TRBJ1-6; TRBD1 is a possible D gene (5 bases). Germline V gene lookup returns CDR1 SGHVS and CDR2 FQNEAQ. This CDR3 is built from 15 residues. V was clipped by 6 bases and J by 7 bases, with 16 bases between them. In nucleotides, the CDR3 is TGTGCCAGCAGACAGGCCATCGGGACCAATTCACCCCTCCACTTT. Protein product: CASRQAIGTNSPLHF.

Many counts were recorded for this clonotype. The CDR3 protein is CASSSRDSTYEQYF. The CDR3 DNA reads as TGTGCCAGCAGTTCCCGGGACAGTACCTACGAGCAGTACTTC. V is TRBV12-3 or TRBV12-4 and J is TRBJ2-7, with 7 nucleotides matching TRBD1. The CDR3 consists of 14 residues. J gave up 2 bases and V 4 bases, and 5 bases lay outside the gene matches.

The CDR3 DNA is TGCAGCGTTGTTGGGGCTAGCACCACCTACGAGCAGTACTTC. Translating it yields CSVVGASTTYEQYF. The V call is TRBV29-1, the J call TRBJ2-7; either TRBD1 or TRBD2 may supply D (5 bases each). The CDR3 has 14 residues. Per the germline V gene, CDR1 is SQVTM and CDR2 is ANQGSEA. Trimming shortened V by 4 bases and J by 2 bases, and 15 bases separated the two germline ends.

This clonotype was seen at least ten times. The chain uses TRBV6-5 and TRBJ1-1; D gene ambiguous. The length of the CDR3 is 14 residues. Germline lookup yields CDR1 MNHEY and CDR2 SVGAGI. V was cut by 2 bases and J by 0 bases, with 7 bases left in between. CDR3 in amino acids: CASSYLGMNTEAFF. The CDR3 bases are TGTGCCAGCAGTTACCTGGGTATGAACACTGAAGCTTTCTTT.

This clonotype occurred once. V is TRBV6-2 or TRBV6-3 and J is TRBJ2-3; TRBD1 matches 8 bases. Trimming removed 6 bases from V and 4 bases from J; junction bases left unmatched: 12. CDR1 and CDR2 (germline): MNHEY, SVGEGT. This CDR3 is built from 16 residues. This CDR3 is CASSQLGQGYPDTQYF. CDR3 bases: TGTGCCAGCAGCCAACTCGGACAGGGCTACCCAGATACGCAGTATTTT.

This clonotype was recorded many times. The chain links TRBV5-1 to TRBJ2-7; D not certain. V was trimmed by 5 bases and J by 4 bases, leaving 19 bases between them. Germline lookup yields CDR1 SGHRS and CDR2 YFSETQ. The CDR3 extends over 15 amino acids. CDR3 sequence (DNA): TGCGCCAGCAGAATGGCCAAGGAAGTAGAGTACGAGCAGTACTTC. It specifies CASRMAKEVEYEQYF.

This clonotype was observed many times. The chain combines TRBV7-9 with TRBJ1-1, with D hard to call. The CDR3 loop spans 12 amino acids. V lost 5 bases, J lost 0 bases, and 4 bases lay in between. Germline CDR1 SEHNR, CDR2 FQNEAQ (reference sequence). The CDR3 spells CASSRMNTEAFF. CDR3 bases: TGTGCCAGCAGCCGGATGAACACTGAAGCTTTCTTT.

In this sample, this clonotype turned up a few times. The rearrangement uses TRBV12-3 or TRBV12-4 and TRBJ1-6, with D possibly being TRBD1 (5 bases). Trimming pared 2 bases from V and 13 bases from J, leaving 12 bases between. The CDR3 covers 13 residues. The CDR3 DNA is TGTGCCAGCAGTTTAATTTGGGGGAGGCCCCTCCACTTT. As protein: CASSLIWGRPLHF.

DNA of the CDR3: TGCAGCGTTGTGACAGGTTCGAATCAGCCCCAGCATTTT. Amino acids: CSVVTGSNQPQHF. This sequence joins TRBV29-1 and TRBJ1-5; possibly TRBD1 for D (6 bases). Germline V gives CDR1 SQVTM, CDR2 ANQGSEA. This CDR3 contains 13 residues. Trimming removed 4 bases from V and 4 bases from J, with 11 bases in between.

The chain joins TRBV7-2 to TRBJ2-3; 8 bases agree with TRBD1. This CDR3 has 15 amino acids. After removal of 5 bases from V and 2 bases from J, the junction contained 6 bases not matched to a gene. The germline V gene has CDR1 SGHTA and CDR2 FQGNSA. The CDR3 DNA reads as TGTGCCAGCAGCGCCTGGACAGGGTACACAGATACGCAGTATTTT. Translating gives CASSAWTGYTDTQYF. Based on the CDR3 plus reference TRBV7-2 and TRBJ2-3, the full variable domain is GAGVSQSPSNKVTEKGKDVELRCDPISGHTALYWYRQSLGQGLEFLIYFQGNSAPDKSGLPSDRFSAERTGGSVSTLTIQRTQQEDSAVYLCASSAWTGYTDTQYFGPGTRLTVL.

CDR3 nucleotides: TGTGCCAGCAGCGCAAAGGCCCAGACTAGCTTCCAAGAGACCCAGTACTTC. It codes for CASSAKAQTSFQETQYF. J is TRBJ2-5 and V is TRBV7-2; 7 bases map to TRBD2. The J segment lost 1 base and the V segment lost 5 bases, leaving 13 bases of the junction unmatched. The germline CDR1 and CDR2 sequences are SGHTA and FQGNSA. The CDR3 has 17 amino acids.

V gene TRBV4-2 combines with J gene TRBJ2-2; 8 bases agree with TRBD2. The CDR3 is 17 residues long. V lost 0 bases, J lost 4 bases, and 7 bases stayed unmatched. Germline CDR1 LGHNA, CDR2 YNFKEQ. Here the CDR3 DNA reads TGTGCCAGCAGCCAAGATTTAAGGACTAGCTTCACCGGGGAGCTGTTTTTT. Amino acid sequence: CASSQDLRTSFTGELFF.

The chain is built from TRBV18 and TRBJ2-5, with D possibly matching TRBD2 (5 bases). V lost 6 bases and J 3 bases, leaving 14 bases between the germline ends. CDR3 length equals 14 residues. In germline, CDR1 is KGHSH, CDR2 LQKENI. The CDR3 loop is CASSRSGGEETQYF. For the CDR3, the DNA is TGTGCCAGCTCCCGGAGCGGCGGTGAAGAGACCCAGTACTTC. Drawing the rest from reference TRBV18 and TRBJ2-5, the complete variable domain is NAGVMQNPRHLVRRRGQEARLRCSPMKGHSHVYWYRQLPEEGLKFMVYLQKENIIDESGMPKERFSAEFPKEGPSILRIQQVVRGDSAAYFCASSRSGGEETQYFGPGTRLLVL.

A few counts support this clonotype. The CDR3 loop is CATRDQGNTGELFF. Written as DNA, the CDR3 is TGTGCCACCAGGGACCAAGGGAACACCGGGGAGCTGTTTTTT. The V and J genes are TRBV24-1 and TRBJ2-2; D is unresolved. Trimming cost V 7 bases and J 1 base, with 9 bases left between them. CDR3 length: 14 residues. In germline, CDR1 is KGHDR, CDR2 SFDVKD.

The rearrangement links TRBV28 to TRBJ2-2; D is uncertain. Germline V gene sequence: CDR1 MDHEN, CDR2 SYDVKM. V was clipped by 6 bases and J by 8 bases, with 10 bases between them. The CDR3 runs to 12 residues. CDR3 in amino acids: CASRTTLGELFF. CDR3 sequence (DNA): TGTGCCAGCAGAACAACTCTAGGGGAGCTGTTTTTT. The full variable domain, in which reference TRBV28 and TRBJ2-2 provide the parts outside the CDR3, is DVKVTQSSRYLVKRTGEKVFLECVQDMDHENMFWYRQDPGLGLRLIYFSYDVKMKEKGDIPEGYSVSREKKERFSLILESASTNQTSMYLCASRTTLGELFFGEGSRLTVL.

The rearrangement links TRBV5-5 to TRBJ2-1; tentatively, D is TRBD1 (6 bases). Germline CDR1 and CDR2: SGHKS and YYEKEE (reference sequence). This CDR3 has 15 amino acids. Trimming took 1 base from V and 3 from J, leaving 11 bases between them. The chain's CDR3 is CASSLNPGDYNEQFF. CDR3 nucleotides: TGTGCCAGCAGCTTGAATCCAGGGGACTACAATGAGCAGTTCTTC. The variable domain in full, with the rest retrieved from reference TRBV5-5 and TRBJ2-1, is DAGVTQSPTHLIKTRGQQVTLRCSPISGHKSVSWYQQVLGQGPQFIFQYYEKEERGRGNFPDRFSARQFPNYSSELNVNALLLGDSALYLCASSLNPGDYNEQFFGPGTRLTVL.

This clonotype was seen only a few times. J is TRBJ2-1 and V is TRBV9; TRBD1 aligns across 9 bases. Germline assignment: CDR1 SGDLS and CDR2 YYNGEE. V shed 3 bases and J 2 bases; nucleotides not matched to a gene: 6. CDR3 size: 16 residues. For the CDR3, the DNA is TGTGCCAGCAGCGATCGGGGGACAGGGCCCTACAATGAGCAGTTCTTC. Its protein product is CASSDRGTGPYNEQFF.

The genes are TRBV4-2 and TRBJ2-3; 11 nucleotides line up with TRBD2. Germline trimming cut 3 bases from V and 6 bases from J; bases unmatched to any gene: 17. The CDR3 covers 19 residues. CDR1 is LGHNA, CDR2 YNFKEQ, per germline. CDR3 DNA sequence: TGTGCCAGCAGCCACGCTAAGACCCTAGCGGGGGGCATCGGGGATACGCAGTATTTT. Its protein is CASSHAKTLAGGIGDTQYF.

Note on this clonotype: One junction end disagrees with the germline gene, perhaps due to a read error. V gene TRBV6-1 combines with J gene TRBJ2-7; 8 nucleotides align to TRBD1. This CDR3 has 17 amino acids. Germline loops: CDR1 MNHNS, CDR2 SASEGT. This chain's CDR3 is CAGSSRTGSITSYAQYF. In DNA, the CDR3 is TGTGCCGGCAGCTCCCGGACAGGGTCGATTACCTCCTACGCGCAGTACTTC.

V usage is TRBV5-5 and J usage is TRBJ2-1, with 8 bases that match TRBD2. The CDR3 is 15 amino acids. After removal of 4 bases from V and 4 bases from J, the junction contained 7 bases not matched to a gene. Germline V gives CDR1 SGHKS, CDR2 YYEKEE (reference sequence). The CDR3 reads CASSVGGAGYNEQFF. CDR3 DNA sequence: TGTGCCAGCAGCGTCGGGGGGGCCGGGTACAATGAGCAGTTCTTC.

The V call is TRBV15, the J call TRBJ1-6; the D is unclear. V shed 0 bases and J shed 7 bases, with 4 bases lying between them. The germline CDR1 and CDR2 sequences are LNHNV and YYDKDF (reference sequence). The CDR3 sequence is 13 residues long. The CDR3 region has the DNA TGTGCCACCAGCAGAGAGATCAATTCACCCCTCCACTTT. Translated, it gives CATSREINSPLHF.

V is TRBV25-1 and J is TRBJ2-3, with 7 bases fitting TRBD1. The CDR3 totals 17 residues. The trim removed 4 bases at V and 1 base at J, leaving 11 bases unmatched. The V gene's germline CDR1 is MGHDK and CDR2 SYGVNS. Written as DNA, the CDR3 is TGTGCCAGCAGTGGACAAACAGGGGTTGTGGGCACAGATACGCAGTATTTT. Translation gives CASSGQTGVVGTDTQYF. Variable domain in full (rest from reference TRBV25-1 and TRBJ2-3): EADIYQTPRYLVIGTGKKITLECSQTMGHDKMYWYQQDPGMELHLIHYSYGVNSTEKGDLSSESTVSRIRTEHFPLTLESARPSHTSQYLCASSGQTGVVGTDTQYFGPGTRLTVL.

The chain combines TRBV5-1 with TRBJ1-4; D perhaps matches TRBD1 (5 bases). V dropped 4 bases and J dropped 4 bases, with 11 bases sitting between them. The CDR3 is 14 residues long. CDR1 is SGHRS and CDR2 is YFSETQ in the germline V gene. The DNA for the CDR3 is TGCGCCAGCAGCGTAGGACAAATTAATGAAAAACTGTTTTTT. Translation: CASSVGQINEKLFF.

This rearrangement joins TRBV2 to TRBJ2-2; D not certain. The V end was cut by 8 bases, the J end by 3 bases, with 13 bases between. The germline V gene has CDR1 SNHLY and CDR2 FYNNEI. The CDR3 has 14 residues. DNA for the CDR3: TGTGCCAGCCGGATGGGCGTGGACACCGGGGAGCTGTTTTTT. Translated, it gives CASRMGVDTGELFF.

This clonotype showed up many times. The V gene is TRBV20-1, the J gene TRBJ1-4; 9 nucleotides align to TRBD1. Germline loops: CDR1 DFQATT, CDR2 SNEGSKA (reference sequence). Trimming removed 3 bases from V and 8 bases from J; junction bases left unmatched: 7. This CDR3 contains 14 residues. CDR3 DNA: TGCAGTGCTAGTCCCGGGACAGGGCGCGAAAAACTGTTTTTT. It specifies CSASPGTGREKLFF.

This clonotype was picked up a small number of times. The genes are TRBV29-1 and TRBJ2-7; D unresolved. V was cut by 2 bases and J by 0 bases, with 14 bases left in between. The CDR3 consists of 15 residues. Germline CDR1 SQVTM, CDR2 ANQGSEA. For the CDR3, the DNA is TGCAGCGTTGAATATAGACACCTGAGCTCCTACGAGCAGTACTTC. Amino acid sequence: CSVEYRHLSSYEQYF.

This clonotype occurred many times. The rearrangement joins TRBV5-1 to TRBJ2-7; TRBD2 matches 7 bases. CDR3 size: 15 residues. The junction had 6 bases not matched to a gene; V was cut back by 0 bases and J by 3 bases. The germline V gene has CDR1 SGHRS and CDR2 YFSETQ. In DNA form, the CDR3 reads TGCGCCAGCAGCTTGGGGACGGGGGGAAGCTACGAGCAGTACTTC. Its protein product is CASSLGTGGSYEQYF.